A selection of T cell receptor beta chains follows, all from one sample in a study of shared clonotypes between healthy human individuals. Libraries were prepared by immunoSEQ multiplex PCR; TCRdb keeps only in-frame clonotypes and omits some of them. The sample has under 1,900,000 clones; 97% to 99% are singletons. The sequenced material came from naive CD4+ T cells sorted from blood. The receptors come from a man aged 25 to 45 in good health. Each CDR3 is given with its conserved first and last residue. The D gene is left open where the match is weak. The size entry is marked missing in some rows and otherwise reads once, few, many or a size class.

cdr3_length: 14; clone_size: -; v_call: TRBV2; d_call: TRBD2; j_call: TRBJ2-3; cdr3_aa: CASRRAGNTDTQYF; cdr3_nt: TGTGCCAGCAGACGAGCGGGAAACACAGATACGCAGTATTTT
cdr3_length: 14; clone_size: -; v_call: TRBV6-6; d_call: -; j_call: TRBJ2-1; cdr3_aa: CASSSGAPYNEQFF; cdr3_nt: TGTGCCAGCAGTTCAGGGGCTCCCTACAATGAGCAGTTCTTC
cdr3_length: 13; clone_size: once; v_call: TRBV7-2; d_call: -; j_call: TRBJ2-1; cdr3_aa: CASSLAFNNEQFF; cdr3_nt: TGTGCCAGCAGCTTAGCTTTTAACAATGAGCAGTTCTTC
cdr3_length: 15; clone_size: -; v_call: TRBV28; d_call: -; j_call: TRBJ1-1; cdr3_aa: CASSPPRKIYTEAFF; cdr3_nt: TGTGCCAGCAGTCCCCCCCGGAAGATTTACACTGAAGCTTTCTTT
cdr3_length: 15; clone_size: -; v_call: TRBV12-5; d_call: -; j_call: TRBJ2-1; cdr3_aa: CASGAGTVAYNEQFF; cdr3_nt: TGTGCTAGTGGTGCCGGGACCGTTGCCTACAATGAGCAGTTCTTC
cdr3_length: 10; clone_size: -; v_call: TRBV20-1; d_call: -; j_call: TRBJ2-7; cdr3_aa: CSAGRAEQYF; cdr3_nt: TGCAGTGCCGGGCGGGCCGAGCAGTACTTC
cdr3_length: 17; clone_size: -; v_call: TRBV15; d_call: TRBD1; j_call: TRBJ1-1; cdr3_aa: CATSREGWGTGNTEAFF; cdr3_nt: TGTGCCACCAGCAGAGAGGGTTGGGGGACAGGGAACACTGAAGCTTTCTTT
cdr3_length: 13; clone_size: -; v_call: TRBV29-1; d_call: TRBD1; j_call: TRBJ2-2; cdr3_aa: CSVGGQGHGELFF; cdr3_nt: TGCAGCGTTGGGGGACAGGGGCACGGGGAGCTGTTTTTT
cdr3_length: 15; clone_size: -; v_call: TRBV7-9; d_call: TRBD2; j_call: TRBJ2-5; cdr3_aa: CASSSGLAAGETQYF; cdr3_nt: TGTGCCAGCAGCTCTGGACTAGCGGCGGGGGAGACCCAGTACTTC
cdr3_length: 14; clone_size: -; v_call: TRBV7-2; d_call: -; j_call: TRBJ2-2; cdr3_aa: CASKRDFKTGELFF; cdr3_nt: TGTGCCAGCAAGAGGGACTTTAAGACCGGGGAGCTGTTTTTT
cdr3_length: 14; clone_size: -; v_call: TRBV5-6; d_call: -; j_call: TRBJ2-1; cdr3_aa: CASSLGRWGNEQFF; cdr3_nt: TGTGCCAGCAGCTTGGGACGGTGGGGCAATGAGCAGTTCTTC
cdr3_length: 14; clone_size: -; v_call: TRBV5-5; d_call: -; j_call: TRBJ2-4; cdr3_aa: CASSPDRGKNIQYF; cdr3_nt: TGTGCCAGCAGCCCCGACCGCGGCAAAAACATTCAGTACTTC
cdr3_length: 16; clone_size: -; v_call: TRBV5-5; d_call: -; j_call: TRBJ1-4; cdr3_aa: CASSSFTGASNEKLFF; cdr3_nt: TGTGCCAGCAGCTCCTTCACGGGGGCCTCTAATGAAAAACTGTTTTTT
cdr3_length: 15; clone_size: -; v_call: TRBV5-4; d_call: -; j_call: TRBJ2-1; cdr3_aa: CASSPTSSSYNEQFF; cdr3_nt: TGTGCCAGCAGCCCCACTTCAAGCTCCTACAATGAGCAGTTCTTC
cdr3_length: 13; clone_size: -; v_call: TRBV6-1; d_call: -; j_call: TRBJ1-2; cdr3_aa: CASKWGGLGGYTF; cdr3_nt: TGTGCCAGCAAGTGGGGCGGGCTCGGGGGCTACACCTTC
cdr3_length: 14; clone_size: -; v_call: TRBV18; d_call: TRBD1; j_call: TRBJ2-7; cdr3_aa: CASSPDRRPYEQYF; cdr3_nt: TGTGCCAGCTCCCCGGACAGGAGACCCTACGAGCAGTACTTC
cdr3_length: 16; clone_size: -; v_call: TRBV5-1; d_call: TRBD2; j_call: TRBJ2-5; cdr3_aa: CASSWGLAETQETQYF; cdr3_nt: TGCGCCAGCAGCTGGGGACTAGCGGAAACTCAAGAGACCCAGTACTTC
cdr3_length: 15; clone_size: -; v_call: TRBV7-2; d_call: TRBD2; j_call: TRBJ2-7; cdr3_aa: CASSLGGTRRSEQYF; cdr3_nt: TGTGCCAGCAGCTTAGGGGGGACTAGACGTAGCGAGCAGTACTTC
cdr3_length: 15; clone_size: -; v_call: TRBV9; d_call: -; j_call: TRBJ2-7; cdr3_aa: CASSVGAATGGEQYF; cdr3_nt: TGTGCCAGCAGCGTAGGGGCAGCGACAGGTGGCGAGCAGTACTTC
cdr3_length: 14; clone_size: -; v_call: TRBV7-3; d_call: TRBD1; j_call: TRBJ2-5; cdr3_aa: CASSRQGAQETQYF; cdr3_nt: TGTGCCAGCAGCCGACAGGGGGCCCAAGAGACCCAGTACTTC
cdr3_length: 13; clone_size: -; v_call: TRBV6-5; d_call: -; j_call: TRBJ1-5; cdr3_aa: CASSYAPGQPQHF; cdr3_nt: TGTGCCAGCAGTTACGCTCCCGGACAGCCCCAGCATTTT
cdr3_length: 15; clone_size: -; v_call: TRBV4-1; d_call: -; j_call: TRBJ1-4; cdr3_aa: CASSQLRQHSEKLFF; cdr3_nt: TGCGCCAGCAGCCAACTAAGACAGCATTCTGAAAAACTGTTTTTT
cdr3_length: 15; clone_size: -; v_call: TRBV4-2; d_call: TRBD2; j_call: TRBJ2-1; cdr3_aa: CASAGSGRVHNEQFF; cdr3_nt: TGTGCCAGCGCCGGTAGCGGGAGGGTCCACAATGAGCAGTTCTTC
cdr3_length: 16; clone_size: -; v_call: TRBV10-1; d_call: -; j_call: TRBJ2-7; cdr3_aa: CASSESRAPPYWEQYF; cdr3_nt: TGCGCCAGCAGTGAGTCAAGGGCCCCCCCCTACTGGGAGCAGTACTTC
cdr3_length: 14; clone_size: once; v_call: TRBV14; d_call: -; j_call: TRBJ1-2; cdr3_aa: CASSLSRGLYGYTF; cdr3_nt: TGTGCCAGCAGCCTTTCCCGGGGCCTGTATGGCTACACCTTC
cdr3_length: 17; clone_size: once; v_call: TRBV7-6; d_call: -; j_call: TRBJ2-5; cdr3_aa: CASSLASRHKGQETQYF; cdr3_nt: TGTGCCAGCAGCTTAGCCTCGCGACATAAGGGCCAAGAGACCCAGTACTTC
cdr3_length: 16; clone_size: -; v_call: TRBV15; d_call: -; j_call: TRBJ2-5; cdr3_aa: CATSREAGALQETQYF; cdr3_nt: TGTGCCACCAGCAGAGAGGCAGGGGCGCTCCAAGAGACCCAGTACTTC
cdr3_length: 14; clone_size: -; v_call: TRBV6-1; d_call: -; j_call: TRBJ2-7; cdr3_aa: CASSARQEPYEQYF; cdr3_nt: TGTGCCAGCAGTGCCCGACAGGAACCCTACGAGCAGTACTTC
cdr3_length: 15; clone_size: -; v_call: TRBV2; d_call: TRBD2; j_call: TRBJ2-3; cdr3_aa: CASTASGRVTDTQYF; cdr3_nt: TGTGCCAGCACCGCGAGCGGGAGGGTCACAGATACGCAGTATTTT
cdr3_length: 13; clone_size: -; v_call: TRBV19; d_call: -; j_call: TRBJ1-2; cdr3_aa: CASSSNPNYGYTF; cdr3_nt: TGTGCCAGTAGTTCTAACCCCAACTATGGCTACACCTTC
cdr3_length: 16; clone_size: -; v_call: TRBV7-3; d_call: TRBD2; j_call: TRBJ2-4; cdr3_aa: CASSPNPGTIKNIQYF; cdr3_nt: TGTGCCAGCAGCCCCAACCCTGGGACTATTAAAAACATTCAGTACTTC
cdr3_length: 15; clone_size: -; v_call: TRBV27; d_call: -; j_call: TRBJ1-1; cdr3_aa: CASRTDRGHTLEAFF; cdr3_nt: TGTGCCAGCAGGACCGACCGAGGTCACACCCTTGAAGCTTTCTTT
cdr3_length: 13; clone_size: -; v_call: TRBV25-1; d_call: TRBD1; j_call: TRBJ1-2; cdr3_aa: CASSQGAGYGYTF; cdr3_nt: TGTGCCAGCAGTCAGGGGGCAGGCTATGGCTACACCTTC
cdr3_length: 14; clone_size: -; v_call: TRBV27; d_call: TRBD1; j_call: TRBJ2-7; cdr3_aa: CASKWTGVSYEQYF; cdr3_nt: TGTGCCAGCAAATGGACAGGGGTTTCATACGAGCAGTACTTC
cdr3_length: 15; clone_size: -; v_call: TRBV7-2; d_call: TRBD1; j_call: TRBJ1-2; cdr3_aa: CASSPRDRVNYGYTF; cdr3_nt: TGTGCCAGCAGCCCCCGAGACAGGGTTAACTATGGCTACACCTTC
cdr3_length: 20; clone_size: -; v_call: TRBV18; d_call: TRBD2; j_call: TRBJ2-7; cdr3_aa: CASSPSGGTSGPPLVYEQYF; cdr3_nt: TGTGCCAGCTCACCCTCCGGCGGGACTAGCGGCCCCCCCCTCGTCTACGAGCAGTACTTC
cdr3_length: 12; clone_size: -; v_call: TRBV7-9; d_call: -; j_call: TRBJ1-2; cdr3_aa: CASSLLLDGYTF; cdr3_nt: TGTGCCAGCAGCCTACTTCTCGATGGCTACACCTTC
cdr3_length: 15; clone_size: once; v_call: TRBV19; d_call: TRBD1; j_call: TRBJ2-3; cdr3_aa: CASSGTTGRTDTQYF; cdr3_nt: TGTGCCAGTAGCGGAACGACAGGGAGAACAGATACGCAGTATTTT
cdr3_length: 14; clone_size: -; v_call: TRBV4-3; d_call: -; j_call: TRBJ2-3; cdr3_aa: CASSQDLRMDTQYF; cdr3_nt: TGCGCCAGCAGCCAGGATTTGAGGATGGATACGCAGTATTTT
cdr3_length: 14; clone_size: -; v_call: TRBV5-1; d_call: TRBD2; j_call: TRBJ2-7; cdr3_aa: CASSLREAGNEQYF; cdr3_nt: TGCGCCAGCAGCTTGCGGGAGGCAGGTAACGAGCAGTACTTC
cdr3_length: 14; clone_size: -; v_call: TRBV27; d_call: -; j_call: TRBJ1-5; cdr3_aa: CASRMRGLASPQHF; cdr3_nt: TGTGCCAGCAGGATGCGAGGTTTAGCCTCGCCCCAGCATTTT
cdr3_length: 15; clone_size: once; v_call: TRBV5-1; d_call: -; j_call: TRBJ2-5; cdr3_aa: CASSLALVPGETQYF; cdr3_nt: TGCGCCAGCAGCTTGGCCCTAGTTCCTGGTGAGACCCAGTACTTC
cdr3_length: 16; clone_size: once; v_call: TRBV7-9; d_call: TRBD2; j_call: TRBJ2-2; cdr3_aa: CASSLGLAGDTGELFF; cdr3_nt: TGTGCCAGCAGCTTAGGACTAGCGGGGGACACCGGGGAGCTGTTTTTT
cdr3_length: 15; clone_size: -; v_call: TRBV7-7; d_call: TRBD1; j_call: TRBJ2-5; cdr3_aa: CASSPGTGGGETQYF; cdr3_nt: TGTGCTAGCAGCCCCGGGACAGGGGGCGGTGAGACCCAGTACTTC
cdr3_length: 14; clone_size: -; v_call: TRBV7-9; d_call: -; j_call: TRBJ2-5; cdr3_aa: CASSLSQGQETQYF; cdr3_nt: TGTGCCAGCAGCTTGAGCCAGGGCCAAGAGACCCAGTACTTC
cdr3_length: 16; clone_size: -; v_call: TRBV9; d_call: -; j_call: TRBJ1-3; cdr3_aa: CASSVGTRSSGNTIYF; cdr3_nt: TGTGCCAGCAGCGTAGGAACACGAAGCTCTGGAAACACCATATATTTT
cdr3_length: 15; clone_size: -; v_call: TRBV5-1; d_call: -; j_call: TRBJ2-7; cdr3_aa: CASSSFPTSSYEQYF; cdr3_nt: TGCGCCAGCAGCAGCTTCCCGACTAGTTCCTACGAGCAGTACTTC
cdr3_length: 15; clone_size: -; v_call: TRBV11-3; d_call: -; j_call: TRBJ2-7; cdr3_aa: CASQSRLGAVYEQYF; cdr3_nt: TGTGCCAGTCAATCCCGCCTTGGGGCGGTCTACGAGCAGTACTTC
cdr3_length: 16; clone_size: -; v_call: TRBV9; d_call: TRBD2; j_call: TRBJ2-3; cdr3_aa: CASSPGLAGGTDTQYF; cdr3_nt: TGTGCCAGCAGCCCCGGACTAGCGGGAGGCACAGATACGCAGTATTTT
cdr3_length: 16; clone_size: -; v_call: TRBV19; d_call: -; j_call: TRBJ2-2; cdr3_aa: CASSIGHGAGTGELFF; cdr3_nt: TGTGCCAGTAGTATCGGTCACGGGGCGGGTACCGGGGAGCTGTTTTTT
cdr3_length: 15; clone_size: -; v_call: TRBV28; d_call: -; j_call: TRBJ1-4; cdr3_aa: CASSYWEGRREKLFF; cdr3_nt: TGTGCCAGCAGTTACTGGGAGGGGCGTCGGGAAAAACTGTTTTTT
cdr3_length: 13; clone_size: once; v_call: TRBV11-3; d_call: -; j_call: TRBJ2-1; cdr3_aa: CASSLGGLNEQFF; cdr3_nt: TGTGCCAGCAGCTTAGGGGGACTGAATGAGCAGTTCTTC
cdr3_length: 13; clone_size: -; v_call: TRBV28; d_call: -; j_call: TRBJ1-5; cdr3_aa: CASSLLGSQPQHF; cdr3_nt: TGTGCCAGCAGTTTATTGGGGTCGCAGCCCCAGCATTTT
cdr3_length: 15; clone_size: -; v_call: TRBV5-1; d_call: TRBD1; j_call: TRBJ1-4; cdr3_aa: CASSLAGGFNEKLFF; cdr3_nt: TGCGCCAGCAGCTTGGCAGGGGGGTTTAATGAAAAACTGTTTTTT
cdr3_length: 16; clone_size: -; v_call: TRBV28; d_call: TRBD1; j_call: TRBJ1-5; cdr3_aa: CASSFGGQGMSQPQHF; cdr3_nt: TGTGCCAGCAGTTTCGGGGGACAGGGTATGTCTCAGCCCCAGCATTTT
cdr3_length: 15; clone_size: -; v_call: TRBV6-1; d_call: -; j_call: TRBJ2-3; cdr3_aa: CASSVDRISTDTQYF; cdr3_nt: TGTGCCAGCAGCGTAGACAGGATTAGCACAGATACGCAGTATTTT
cdr3_length: 15; clone_size: -; v_call: TRBV18; d_call: -; j_call: TRBJ2-5; cdr3_aa: CASSPIGGPGETQYF; cdr3_nt: TGTGCCAGCTCGCCCATTGGCGGGCCCGGGGAGACCCAGTACTTC
cdr3_length: 13; clone_size: -; v_call: TRBV7-2; d_call: TRBD1; j_call: TRBJ2-1; cdr3_aa: CASRPTGGNEQFF; cdr3_nt: TGTGCCAGCAGACCCACAGGGGGCAATGAGCAGTTCTTC
cdr3_length: 13; clone_size: -; v_call: TRBV25-1; d_call: -; j_call: TRBJ2-7; cdr3_aa: CASSAPGYYEQYF; cdr3_nt: TGTGCCAGCAGTGCCCCCGGGTACTACGAGCAGTACTTC